This entry concerns a single T cell receptor (beta chain). Antigen specificity is unknown. The entry originates in a study of T cell responses to AZD1222 COVID-19 vaccine. Study-level information: Pooling was applied to second doses at about 4 or about 12 weeks. Study conclusions and caveats: Baseline serostatus was positive in only 5 to 7 AZD1222 recipients. Samples come after the peak T cell response, not at day 14. The span of vaccine-associated CD4 TCRs extended across spike, with dominance at 160-218 and 743-854.

Repertoires were generated with immunoSEQ multiplex PCR, while TCRdb's copy carries only in-frame clones and drops some. The sample contains over 100,000 clones, about 91% of which appear only once. Germline lookup yields CDR1 SGHNT and CDR2 YYREEE (reference sequence). This CDR3 comprises 15 residues. V was trimmed by 3 bases and J by 2 bases, leaving 13 bases between them. This specimen consisted of peripheral blood, obtained on day 0 of AZD1222 vaccination. The source is an adult in good health. The chain recombines TRBV5-4 with TRBJ2-3; D is possibly TRBD2 (6 bases). In DNA, the CDR3 is TGTGCCAGCAGCTGGGGCGGGGATCTCACAGATACGCAGTATTTT. Its translation is CASSWGGDLTDTQYF.